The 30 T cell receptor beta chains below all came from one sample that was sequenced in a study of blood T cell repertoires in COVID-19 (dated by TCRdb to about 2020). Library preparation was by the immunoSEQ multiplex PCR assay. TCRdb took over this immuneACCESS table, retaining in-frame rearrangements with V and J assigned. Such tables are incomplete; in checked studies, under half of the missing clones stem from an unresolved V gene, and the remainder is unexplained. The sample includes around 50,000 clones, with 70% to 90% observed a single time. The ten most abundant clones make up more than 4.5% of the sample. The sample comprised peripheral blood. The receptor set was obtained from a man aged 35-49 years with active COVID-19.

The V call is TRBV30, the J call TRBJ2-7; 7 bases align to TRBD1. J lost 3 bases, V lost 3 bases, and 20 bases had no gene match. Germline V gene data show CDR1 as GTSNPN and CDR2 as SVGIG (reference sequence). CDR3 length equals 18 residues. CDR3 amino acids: CAWRAAFGTDRYDYEQYF. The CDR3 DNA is TGTGCCTGGAGAGCCGCGTTTGGGACAGACAGGTACGACTACGAGCAGTACTTC.

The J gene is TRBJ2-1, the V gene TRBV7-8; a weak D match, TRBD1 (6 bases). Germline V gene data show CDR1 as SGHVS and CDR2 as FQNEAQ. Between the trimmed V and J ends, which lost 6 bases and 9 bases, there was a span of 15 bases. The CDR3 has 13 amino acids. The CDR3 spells CASRPRGGSEQFF. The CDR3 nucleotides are TGTGCCAGCAGACCCCGTGGGGGCAGTGAGCAGTTCTTC.

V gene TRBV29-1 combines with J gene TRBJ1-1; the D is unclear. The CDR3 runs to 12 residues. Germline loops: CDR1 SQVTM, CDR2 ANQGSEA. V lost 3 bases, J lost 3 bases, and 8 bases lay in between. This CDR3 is CSVDVRDTEAFF. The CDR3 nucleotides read TGCAGCGTTGACGTGAGGGACACTGAAGCTTTCTTT.

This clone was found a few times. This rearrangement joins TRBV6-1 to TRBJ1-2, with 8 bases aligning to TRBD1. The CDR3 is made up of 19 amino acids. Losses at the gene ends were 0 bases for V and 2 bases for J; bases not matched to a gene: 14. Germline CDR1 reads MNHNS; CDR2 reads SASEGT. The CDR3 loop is CASSEADWSRGRKNYGYTF. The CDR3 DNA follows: TGTGCCAGCAGTGAAGCGGATTGGAGCAGGGGGCGAAAGAACTATGGCTACACCTTC.

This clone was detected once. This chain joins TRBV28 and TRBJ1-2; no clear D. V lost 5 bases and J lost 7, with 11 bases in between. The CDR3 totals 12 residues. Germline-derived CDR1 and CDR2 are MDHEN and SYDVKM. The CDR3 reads CASSLKMRGYTF. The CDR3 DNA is TGTGCCAGCAGTCTGAAAATGCGTGGCTACACCTTC.

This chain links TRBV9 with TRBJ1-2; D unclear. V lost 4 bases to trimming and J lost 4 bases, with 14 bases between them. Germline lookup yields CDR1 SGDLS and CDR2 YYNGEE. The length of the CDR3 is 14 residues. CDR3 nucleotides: TGTGCCAGCAGCTCACACCTTGACACCTATGGCTACACCTTC. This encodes CASSSHLDTYGYTF.

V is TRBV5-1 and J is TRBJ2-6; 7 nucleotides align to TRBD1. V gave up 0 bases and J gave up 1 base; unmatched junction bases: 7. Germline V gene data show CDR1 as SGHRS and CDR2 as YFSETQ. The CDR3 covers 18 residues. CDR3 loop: CASSLAGGQRSGANVLTF. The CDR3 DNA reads TGCGCCAGCAGCTTGGCAGGGGGACAAAGGTCTGGGGCCAACGTCCTGACTTTC.

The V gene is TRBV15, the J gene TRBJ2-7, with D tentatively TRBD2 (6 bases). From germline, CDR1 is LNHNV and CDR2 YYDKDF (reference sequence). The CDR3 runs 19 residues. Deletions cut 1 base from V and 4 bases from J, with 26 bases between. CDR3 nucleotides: TGTGCCACCAGCAGAGCCACTACCGGATCCGGGGGTAAACGGTACGAGCAGTACTTC. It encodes CATSRATTGSGGKRYEQYF.

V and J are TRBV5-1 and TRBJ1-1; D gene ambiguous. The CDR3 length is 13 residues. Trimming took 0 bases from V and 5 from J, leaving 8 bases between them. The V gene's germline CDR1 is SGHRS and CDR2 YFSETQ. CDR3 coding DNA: TGCGCCAGCAGCTTGGCCAGTAATACTGAAGCTTTCTTT. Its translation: CASSLASNTEAFF.

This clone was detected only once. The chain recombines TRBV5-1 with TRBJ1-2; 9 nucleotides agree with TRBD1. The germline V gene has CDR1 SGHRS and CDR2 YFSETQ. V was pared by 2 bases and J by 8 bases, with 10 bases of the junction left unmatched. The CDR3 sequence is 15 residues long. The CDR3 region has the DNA TGCGCCAGCAGCTTTCGGACAGGGGACCTGGGGGGCTACACCTTC. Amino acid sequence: CASSFRTGDLGGYTF.

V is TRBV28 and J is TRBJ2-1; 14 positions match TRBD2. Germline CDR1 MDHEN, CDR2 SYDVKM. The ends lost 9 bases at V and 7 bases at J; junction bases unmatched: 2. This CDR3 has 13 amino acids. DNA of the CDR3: TGTGCCAGTCGGACTAGCGGGAGGAATGAGCAGTTCTTC. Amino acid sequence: CASRTSGRNEQFF.

The CDR3 reads CASSLQGDYGYTF. CDR3 in DNA: TGCGCCAGCAGCCTACAGGGGGACTATGGCTACACCTTC. The chain has TRBV4-1 and TRBJ1-2, with TRBD1 identical over 8 bases. V shed 4 bases, J shed 3 bases, and the junction held 1 base outside the gene matches. This CDR3 has 13 amino acids. In germline, CDR1 is MGHRA, CDR2 YSYEKL.

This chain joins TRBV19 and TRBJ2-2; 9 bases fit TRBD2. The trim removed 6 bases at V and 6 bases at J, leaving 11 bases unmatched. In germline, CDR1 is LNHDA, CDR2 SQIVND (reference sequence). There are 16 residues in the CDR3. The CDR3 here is CASSRPGLAVPGELFF. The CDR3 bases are TGTGCCAGTAGCCGTCCGGGACTAGCAGTCCCCGGGGAGCTGTTTTTT.

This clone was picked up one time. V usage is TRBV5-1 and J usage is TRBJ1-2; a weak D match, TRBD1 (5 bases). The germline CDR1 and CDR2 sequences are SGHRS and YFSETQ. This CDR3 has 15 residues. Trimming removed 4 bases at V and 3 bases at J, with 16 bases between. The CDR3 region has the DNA TGCGCCAGCAGCCCGGCTGGGGGGGTTGACTATGGCTACACCTTC. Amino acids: CASSPAGGVDYGYTF.

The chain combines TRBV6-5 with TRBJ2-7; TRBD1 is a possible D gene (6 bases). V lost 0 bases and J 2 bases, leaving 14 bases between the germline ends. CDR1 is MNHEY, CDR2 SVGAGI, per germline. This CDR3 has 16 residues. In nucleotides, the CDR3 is TGTGCCAGCAGTTACTCGTCGGGACATATAACCTACGAGCAGTACTTC. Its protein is CASSYSSGHITYEQYF.

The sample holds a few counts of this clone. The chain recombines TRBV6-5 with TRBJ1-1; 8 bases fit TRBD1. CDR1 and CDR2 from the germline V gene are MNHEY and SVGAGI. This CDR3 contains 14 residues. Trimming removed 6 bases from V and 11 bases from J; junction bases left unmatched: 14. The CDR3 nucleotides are TGTGCCAGCAGCCCAGACTTGACAGGGGCTGGGGCTTTCTTT. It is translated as CASSPDLTGAGAFF.

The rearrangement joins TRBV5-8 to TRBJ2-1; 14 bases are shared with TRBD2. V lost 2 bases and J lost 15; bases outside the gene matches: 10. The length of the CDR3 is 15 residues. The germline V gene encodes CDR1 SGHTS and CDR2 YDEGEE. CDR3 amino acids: CASSLSGTSGSIPFF. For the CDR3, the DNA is TGTGCCAGCAGCTTATCCGGGACTAGCGGGAGCATCCCGTTCTTC.

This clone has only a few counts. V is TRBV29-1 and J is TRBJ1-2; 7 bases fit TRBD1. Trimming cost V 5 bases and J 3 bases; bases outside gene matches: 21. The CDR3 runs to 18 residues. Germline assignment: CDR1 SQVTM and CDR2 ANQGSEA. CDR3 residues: CSVLLGAQGPHIDYGYTF. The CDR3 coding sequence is TGCAGCGTTCTCCTGGGGGCACAGGGGCCCCATATTGACTATGGCTACACCTTC.

The CDR3, as DNA: TGTGCCAGCAGCAGTCAGGGATCTGGAAACACCATATATTTT. Its protein is CASSSQGSGNTIYF. J is TRBJ1-3 and V is TRBV7-2; possibly TRBD1 for D (5 bases). Germline V CDR1 and CDR2: SGHTA, FQGNSA. V dropped 5 bases and J dropped 1 base, with 9 bases sitting between them. The CDR3 consists of 14 residues. The full variable domain, in which reference TRBV7-2 and TRBJ1-3 provide the parts outside the CDR3, is GAGVSQSPSNKVTEKGKDVELRCDPISGHTALYWYRQSLGQGLEFLIYFQGNSAPDKSGLPSDRFSAERTGGSVSTLTIQRTQQEDSAVYLCASSSQGSGNTIYFGEGSWLTVV.

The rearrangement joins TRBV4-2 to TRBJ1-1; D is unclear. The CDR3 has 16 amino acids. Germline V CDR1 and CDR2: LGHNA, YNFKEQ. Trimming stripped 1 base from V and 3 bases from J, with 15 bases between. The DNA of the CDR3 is TGTGCCAGCAGCCAAGCGGCCCCGGGAGGGTACACTGAAGCTTTCTTT. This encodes CASSQAAPGGYTEAFF.

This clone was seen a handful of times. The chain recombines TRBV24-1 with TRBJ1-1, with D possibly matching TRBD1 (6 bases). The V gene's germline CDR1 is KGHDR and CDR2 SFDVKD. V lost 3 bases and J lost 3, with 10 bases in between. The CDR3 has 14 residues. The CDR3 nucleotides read TGTGCCACCAGTGATAGGGGGAGGGACACTGAAGCTTTCTTT. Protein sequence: CATSDRGRDTEAFF.

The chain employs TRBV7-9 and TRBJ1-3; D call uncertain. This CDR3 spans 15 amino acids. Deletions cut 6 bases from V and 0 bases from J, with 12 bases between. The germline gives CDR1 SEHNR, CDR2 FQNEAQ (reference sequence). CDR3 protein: CASRPTFDSGNTIYF. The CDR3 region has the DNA TGTGCCAGCAGACCCACATTTGACTCTGGAAACACCATATATTTT.

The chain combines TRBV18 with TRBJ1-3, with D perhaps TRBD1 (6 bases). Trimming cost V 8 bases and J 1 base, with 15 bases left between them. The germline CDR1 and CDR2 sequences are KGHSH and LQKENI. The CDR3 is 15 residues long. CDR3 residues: CASRSWTESGNTIYF. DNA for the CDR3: TGTGCCAGCCGATCGTGGACAGAGTCTGGAAACACCATATATTTT.

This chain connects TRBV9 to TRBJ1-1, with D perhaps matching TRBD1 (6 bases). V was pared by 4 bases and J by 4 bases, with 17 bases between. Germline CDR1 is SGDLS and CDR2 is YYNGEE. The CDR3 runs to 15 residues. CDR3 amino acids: CASSPTGMGSTEAFF. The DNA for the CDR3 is TGTGCCAGCAGCCCAACAGGGATGGGTAGCACTGAAGCTTTCTTT.

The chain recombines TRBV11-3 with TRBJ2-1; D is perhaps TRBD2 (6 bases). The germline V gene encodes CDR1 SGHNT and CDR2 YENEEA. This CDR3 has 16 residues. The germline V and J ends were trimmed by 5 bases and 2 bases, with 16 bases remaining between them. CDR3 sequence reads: CASSPFRGSPYNEQFF. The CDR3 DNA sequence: TGTGCCAGCAGCCCATTTCGGGGGAGCCCCTACAATGAGCAGTTCTTC.

This chain's CDR3 is CASSQVATKSVNEQFF. In DNA form, the CDR3 reads TGTGCCAGCAGCCAAGTGGCAACTAAATCGGTCAATGAGCAGTTCTTC. The V call is TRBV14, the J call TRBJ2-1; D is undetermined. The germline CDR1 and CDR2 sequences are SGHDN and FVKESK. V was cut by 1 base and J by 6 bases, with 16 bases left in between. The CDR3 covers 16 residues.

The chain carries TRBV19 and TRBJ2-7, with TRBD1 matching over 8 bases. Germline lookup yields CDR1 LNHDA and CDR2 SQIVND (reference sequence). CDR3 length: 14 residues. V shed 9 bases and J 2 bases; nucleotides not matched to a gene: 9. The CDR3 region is CARTEDRDAYEQYF. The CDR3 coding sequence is TGTGCCAGGACCGAGGACAGGGATGCCTACGAGCAGTACTTC. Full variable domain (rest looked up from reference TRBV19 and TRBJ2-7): DGGITQSPKYLFRKEGQNVTLSCEQNLNHDAMYWYRQDPGQGLRLIYYSQIVNDFQKGDIAEGYSVSREKKESFPLTVTSAQKNPTAFYLCARTEDRDAYEQYFGPGTRLTVT.

The DNA of the CDR3 is TGTGCCACCAGTGATTTCCAAGGACAGGGGGGGCCCGGGGAGCTGTTTTTT. Residues: CATSDFQGQGGPGELFF. This rearrangement joins TRBV24-1 to TRBJ2-2; 10 nucleotides align to TRBD1. Trimming took 1 base from V and 6 from J; bases not matched to a gene: 7. The V gene's germline CDR1 is KGHDR and CDR2 SFDVKD. This CDR3 has 17 amino acids.

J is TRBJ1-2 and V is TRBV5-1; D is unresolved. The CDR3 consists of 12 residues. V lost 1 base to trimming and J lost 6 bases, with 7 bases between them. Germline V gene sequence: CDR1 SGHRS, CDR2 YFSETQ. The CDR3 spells CASSLPGNGYTF. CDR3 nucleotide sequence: TGCGCCAGCAGCTTGCCGGGGAATGGCTACACCTTC.

Written as DNA, the CDR3 is TGTGCCAGCAGCTCAACAGGGGGCTGGTACTATGGCTACACCTTC. Its translation is CASSSTGGWYYGYTF. The chain uses TRBV7-9 and TRBJ1-2; TRBD1 aligns across 9 bases. V lost 4 bases, J lost 3 bases, and 6 bases stayed unmatched. Looked up from germline, CDR1 is SEHNR and CDR2 is FQNEAQ (reference sequence). The CDR3 extends over 15 amino acids.